This T cell receptor beta chain was sequenced in a study of T cells in Graves' hyperthyroidism and ophthalmopathy. Findings and limits, study-wide: Onset of ophthalmopathy came a median approximately 6.5 months after the model predicted it.

Reasons for excluding patients were uncontrolled infection, other autoimmune disease, pregnancy or lactation. The authors took PBMCs from 10 ml fresh peripheral blood. This CDR3 spans 16 amino acids. V was clipped by 5 bases and J by 1 base, with 17 bases between them. Germline V gene sequence: CDR1 MNHNS, CDR2 SASEGT. This clonotype was observed at least ten times. Its antigen is undetermined. The source material, RNA transcripts, was used to amplify TCR beta CDR3 regions. The HTBI set primed first-round TCR CDR3 RT-PCR. Using its own MiXCR run on the multiplex PCR reads, TCRdb lists one record per CDR3 protein. The sample comprises about 480,000 distinct CDR3 sequences, about 20% of which are singletons, and 45% to 50% rests with the top ten.

This chain uses TRBV6-1 with TRBJ1-1; D is unclear. The material sequenced was blood. The sequence was collected from a woman between 65 and 79 years old with Graves' ophthalmopathy. CDR3 loop: CASSRTGPPGNTEAFF. CDR3 coding DNA: TGTGCCAGCAGTCGAACCGGACCCCCAGGGAACACTGAAGCTTTCTTT.